The source of this T cell receptor beta chain is a study of T cells expressing NK-cell markers. The CDR3 is 11 residues long. Making the TCR beta cDNA relied on 5'RACE template switching with UMIs. Using the 5' RACE reads, TCRdb records one entry per CDR3 protein without DNA. The record lists under 200,000 distinct CDR3 sequences, of which the ten most abundant hold roughly 20%. The TCR was taken from a woman aged 18 to 69 in good health. This chain links TRBV12-3 or TRBV12-4 with TRBJ2-1. Sequenced sample: blood T cells: a sorted CD56 or NKG2C T cell subset, CD4+ or CD8+ T cells, or bulk PBMC T cells (not recorded which). The CDR3 here is CASSRESEQFF.